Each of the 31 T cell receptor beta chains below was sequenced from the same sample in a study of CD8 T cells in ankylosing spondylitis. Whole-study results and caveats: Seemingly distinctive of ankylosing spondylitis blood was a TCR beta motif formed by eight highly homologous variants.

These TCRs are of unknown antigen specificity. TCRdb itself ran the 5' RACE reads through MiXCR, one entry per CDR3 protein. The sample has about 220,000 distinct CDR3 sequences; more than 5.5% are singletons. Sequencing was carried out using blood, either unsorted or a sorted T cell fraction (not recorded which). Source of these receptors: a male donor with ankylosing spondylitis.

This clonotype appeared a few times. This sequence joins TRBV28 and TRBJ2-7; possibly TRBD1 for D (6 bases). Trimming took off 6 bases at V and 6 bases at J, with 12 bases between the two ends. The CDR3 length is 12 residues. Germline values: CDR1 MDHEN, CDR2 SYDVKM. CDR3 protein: CASSAPRGEQYF. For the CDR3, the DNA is TGTGCCAGCAGCGCGCCCAGGGGCGAGCAGTACTTC.

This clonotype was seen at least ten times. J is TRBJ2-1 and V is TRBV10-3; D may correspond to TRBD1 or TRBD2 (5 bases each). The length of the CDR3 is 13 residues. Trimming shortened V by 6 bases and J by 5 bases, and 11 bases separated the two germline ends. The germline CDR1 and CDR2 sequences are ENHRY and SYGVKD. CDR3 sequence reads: CAIRGVGDNEQFF. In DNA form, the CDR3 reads TGTGCCATCAGGGGAGTGGGGGACAATGAGCAGTTCTTC.

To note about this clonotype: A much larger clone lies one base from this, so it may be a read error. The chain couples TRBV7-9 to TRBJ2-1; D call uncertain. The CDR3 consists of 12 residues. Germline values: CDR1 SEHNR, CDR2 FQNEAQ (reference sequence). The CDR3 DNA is TGTGCCGGCAGCTTACGCGGCACTGAGCAGTTCTTC. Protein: CAGSLRGTEQFF.

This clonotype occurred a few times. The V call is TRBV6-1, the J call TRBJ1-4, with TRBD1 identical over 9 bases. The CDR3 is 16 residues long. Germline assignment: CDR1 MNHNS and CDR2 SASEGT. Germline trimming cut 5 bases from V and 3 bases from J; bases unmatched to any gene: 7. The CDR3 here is CASSRQGEIANEKLFF. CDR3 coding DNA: TGTGCCAGCAGTAGACAGGGGGAGATTGCTAATGAAAAACTGTTTTTT.

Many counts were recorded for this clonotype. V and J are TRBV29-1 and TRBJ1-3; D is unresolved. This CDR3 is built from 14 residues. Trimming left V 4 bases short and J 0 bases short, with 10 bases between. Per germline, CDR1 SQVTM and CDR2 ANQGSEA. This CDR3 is CSVVQSSSGNTIYF. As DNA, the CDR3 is TGCAGCGTTGTTCAGTCGAGCTCTGGAAACACCATATATTTT.

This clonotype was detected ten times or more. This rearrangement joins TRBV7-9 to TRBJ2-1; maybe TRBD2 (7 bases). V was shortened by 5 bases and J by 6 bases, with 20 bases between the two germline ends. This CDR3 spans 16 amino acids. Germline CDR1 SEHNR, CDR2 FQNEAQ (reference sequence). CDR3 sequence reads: CASSPPGGGGFNEQFF. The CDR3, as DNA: TGTGCCAGCAGCCCGCCGGGGGGTGGGGGCTTCAATGAGCAGTTCTTC.

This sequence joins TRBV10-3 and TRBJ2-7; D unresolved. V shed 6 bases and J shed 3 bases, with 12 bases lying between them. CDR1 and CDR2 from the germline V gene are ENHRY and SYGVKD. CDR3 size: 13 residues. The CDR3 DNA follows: TGTGCCATCAGGATAGGCAGACTCTACGAGCAGTACTTC. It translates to CAIRIGRLYEQYF.

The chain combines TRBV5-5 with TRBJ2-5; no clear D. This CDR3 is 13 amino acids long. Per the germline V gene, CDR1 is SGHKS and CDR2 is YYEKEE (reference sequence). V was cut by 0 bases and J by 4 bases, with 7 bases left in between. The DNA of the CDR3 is TGTGCCAGCAGCTTGGATAGTGGAGAGACCCAGTACTTC. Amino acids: CASSLDSGETQYF.

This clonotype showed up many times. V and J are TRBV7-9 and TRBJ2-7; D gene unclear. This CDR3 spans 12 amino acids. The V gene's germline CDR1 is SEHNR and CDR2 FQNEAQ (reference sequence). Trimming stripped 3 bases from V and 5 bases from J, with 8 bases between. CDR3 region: CASSFLLHEQYF. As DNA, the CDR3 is TGTGCCAGCAGCTTTCTTCTCCACGAGCAGTACTTC.

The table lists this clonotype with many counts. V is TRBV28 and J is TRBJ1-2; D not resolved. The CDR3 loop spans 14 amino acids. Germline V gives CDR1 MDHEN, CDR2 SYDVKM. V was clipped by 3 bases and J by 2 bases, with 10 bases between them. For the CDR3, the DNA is TGTGCCAGCAGTTTCCACAGATTAAACTATGGCTACACCTTC. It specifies CASSFHRLNYGYTF.

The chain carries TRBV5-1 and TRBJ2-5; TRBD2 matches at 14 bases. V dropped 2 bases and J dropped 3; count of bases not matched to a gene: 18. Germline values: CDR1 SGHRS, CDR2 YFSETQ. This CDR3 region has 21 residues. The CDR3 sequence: CASSFPQGIGLAGGSEETQYF. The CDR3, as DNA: TGCGCCAGCAGCTTTCCGCAGGGGATTGGACTAGCGGGAGGAAGTGAAGAGACCCAGTACTTC. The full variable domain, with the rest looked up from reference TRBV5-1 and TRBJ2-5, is KAGVTQTPRYLIKTRGQQVTLSCSPISGHRSVSWYQQTPGQGLQFLFEYFSETQRNKGNFPGRFSGRQFSNSRSEMNVSTLELGDSALYLCASSFPQGIGLAGGSEETQYFGPGTRLLVL.

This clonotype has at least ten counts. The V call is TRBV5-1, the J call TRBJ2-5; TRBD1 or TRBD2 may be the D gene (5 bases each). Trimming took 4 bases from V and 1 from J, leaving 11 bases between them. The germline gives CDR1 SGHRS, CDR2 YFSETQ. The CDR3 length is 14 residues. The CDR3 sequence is CASSPRGSQETQYF. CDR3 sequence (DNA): TGCGCCAGCAGCCCACGGGGCAGCCAAGAGACCCAGTACTTC.

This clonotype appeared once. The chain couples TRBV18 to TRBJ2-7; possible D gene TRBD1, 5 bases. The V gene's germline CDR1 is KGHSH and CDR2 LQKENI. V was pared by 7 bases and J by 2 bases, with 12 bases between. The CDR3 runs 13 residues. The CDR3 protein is CASLEDRAYEQYF. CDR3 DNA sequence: TGTGCCAGCTTAGAAGACAGAGCCTACGAGCAGTACTTC.

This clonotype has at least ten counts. CDR3 bases: TGTGCCAGCAGTTCGTCTAGCTCCTACAATGAGCAGTTCTTC. Protein: CASSSSSSYNEQFF. The chain links TRBV6-5 to TRBJ2-1; D gene ambiguous. The ends were cut back, 4 bases at V and 0 bases at J, with 7 bases in the middle. Germline V gene lookup returns CDR1 MNHEY and CDR2 SVGAGI. The length of the CDR3 is 14 residues.

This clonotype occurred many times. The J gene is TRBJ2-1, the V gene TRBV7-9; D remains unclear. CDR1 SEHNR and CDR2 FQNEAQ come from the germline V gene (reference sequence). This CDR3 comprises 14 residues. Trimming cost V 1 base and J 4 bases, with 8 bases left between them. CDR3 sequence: CASSLEALYNEQFF. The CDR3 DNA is TGTGCCAGCAGCTTAGAGGCACTATACAATGAGCAGTTCTTC.

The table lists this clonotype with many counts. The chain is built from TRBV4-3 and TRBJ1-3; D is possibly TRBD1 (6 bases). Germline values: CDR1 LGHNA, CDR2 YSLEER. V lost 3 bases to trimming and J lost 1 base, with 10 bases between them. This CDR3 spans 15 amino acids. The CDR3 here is CASSHGTGSGNTIYF. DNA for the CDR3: TGCGCCAGCAGCCATGGAACAGGGTCTGGAAACACCATATATTTT.

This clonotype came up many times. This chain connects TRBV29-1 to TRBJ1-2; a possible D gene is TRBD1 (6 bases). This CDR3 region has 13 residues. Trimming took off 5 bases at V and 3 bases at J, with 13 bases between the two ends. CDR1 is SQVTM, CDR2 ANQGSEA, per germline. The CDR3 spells CSVFTGHYYGYTF. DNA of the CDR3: TGCAGCGTTTTCACAGGGCATTACTATGGCTACACCTTC.

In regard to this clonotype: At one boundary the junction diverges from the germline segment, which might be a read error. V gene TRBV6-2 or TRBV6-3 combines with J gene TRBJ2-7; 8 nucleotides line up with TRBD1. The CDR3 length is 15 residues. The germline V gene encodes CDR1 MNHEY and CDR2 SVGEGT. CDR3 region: CANSYSRDRTYEQYF. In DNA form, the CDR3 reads TGTGCCAACAGTTACTCGAGGGACAGGACCTACGAGCAGTACTTC.

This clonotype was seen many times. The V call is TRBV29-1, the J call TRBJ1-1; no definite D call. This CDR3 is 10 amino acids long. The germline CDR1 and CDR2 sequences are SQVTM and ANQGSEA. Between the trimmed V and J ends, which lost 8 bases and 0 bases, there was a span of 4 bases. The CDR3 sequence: CSTMNTEAFF. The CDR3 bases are TGCAGCACAATGAACACTGAAGCTTTCTTT.

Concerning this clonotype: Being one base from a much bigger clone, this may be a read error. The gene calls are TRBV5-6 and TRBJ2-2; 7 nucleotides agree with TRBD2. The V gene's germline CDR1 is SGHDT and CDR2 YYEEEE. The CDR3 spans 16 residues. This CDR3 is CANSPPGGMNTGELFF. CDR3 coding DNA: TGTGCCAACAGCCCACCCGGGGGGATGAACACCGGGGAGCTGTTTTTT. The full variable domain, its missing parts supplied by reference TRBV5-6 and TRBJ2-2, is DAGVTQSPTHLIKTRGQQVTLRCSPKSGHDTVSWYQQALGQGPQFIFQYYEEEERQRGNFPDRFSGHQFPNYSSELNVNALLLGDSALYLCANSPPGGMNTGELFFGEGSRLTVL.

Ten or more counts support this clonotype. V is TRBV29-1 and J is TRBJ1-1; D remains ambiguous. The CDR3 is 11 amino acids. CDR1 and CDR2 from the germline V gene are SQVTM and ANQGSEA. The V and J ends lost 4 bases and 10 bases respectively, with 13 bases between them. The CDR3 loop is CSVVSSWGAFF. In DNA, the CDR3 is TGCAGCGTTGTGTCATCTTGGGGAGCTTTCTTT.

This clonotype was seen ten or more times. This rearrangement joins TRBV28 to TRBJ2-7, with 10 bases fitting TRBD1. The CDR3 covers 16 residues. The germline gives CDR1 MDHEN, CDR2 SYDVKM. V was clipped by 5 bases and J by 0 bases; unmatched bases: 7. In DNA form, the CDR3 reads TGTGCCAGCAGTCCCAGACAGGGGGCGAGCTCCTACGAGCAGTACTTC. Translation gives CASSPRQGASSYEQYF.

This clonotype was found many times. CDR3 sequence: CASSLTPEPGGWELDTGELFF. In nucleotides, the CDR3 is TGTGCCAGCAGTCTCACCCCCGAACCAGGGGGCTGGGAACTCGACACCGGGGAGCTGTTTTTT. The chain uses TRBV27 and TRBJ2-2, with 8 positions matching TRBD1. Trimming cost V 5 bases and J 3 bases; bases outside gene matches: 23. The CDR3 runs 21 residues. The V gene's germline CDR1 is MNHEY and CDR2 SMNVEV (reference sequence).

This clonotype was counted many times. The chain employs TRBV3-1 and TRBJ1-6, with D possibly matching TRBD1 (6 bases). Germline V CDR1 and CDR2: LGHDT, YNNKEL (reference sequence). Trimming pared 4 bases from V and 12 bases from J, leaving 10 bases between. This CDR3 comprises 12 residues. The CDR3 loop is CASSPNREPLHF. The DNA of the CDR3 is TGTGCCAGCAGCCCCAACAGGGAACCCCTCCACTTT. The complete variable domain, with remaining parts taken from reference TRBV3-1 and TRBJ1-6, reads DTAVSQTPKYLVTQMGNDKSIKCEQNLGHDTMYWYKQDSKKFLKIMFSYNNKELIINETVPNRFSPKSPDKAHLNLHINSLELGDSAVYFCASSPNREPLHFGNGTRLTVT.

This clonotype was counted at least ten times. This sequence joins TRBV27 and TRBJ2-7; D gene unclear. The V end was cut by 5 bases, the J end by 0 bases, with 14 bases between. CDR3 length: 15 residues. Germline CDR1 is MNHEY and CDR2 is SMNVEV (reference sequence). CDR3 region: CASSLGRTISYEQYF. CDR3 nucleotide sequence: TGTGCCAGCAGTCTCGGACGGACGATCTCCTACGAGCAGTACTTC.

CDR3 in DNA: TGTGCCAGCAGCTTAAGCGGGAGGCCCTTAGAGACCCAGTACTTC. Residues: CASSLSGRPLETQYF. The V call is TRBV7-9, the J call TRBJ2-5; 9 nucleotides agree with TRBD2. From germline, CDR1 is SEHNR and CDR2 FQNEAQ (reference sequence). With V trimmed by 2 bases and J by 4 bases, 5 bases remained unmatched. The CDR3 is made up of 15 amino acids.

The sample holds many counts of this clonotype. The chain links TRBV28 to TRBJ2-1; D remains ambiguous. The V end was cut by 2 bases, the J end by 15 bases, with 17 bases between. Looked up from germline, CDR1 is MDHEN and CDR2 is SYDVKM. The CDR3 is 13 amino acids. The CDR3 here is CASSLGLVTTPFF. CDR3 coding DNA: TGTGCCAGCAGTTTAGGTTTAGTGACCACCCCGTTCTTC.

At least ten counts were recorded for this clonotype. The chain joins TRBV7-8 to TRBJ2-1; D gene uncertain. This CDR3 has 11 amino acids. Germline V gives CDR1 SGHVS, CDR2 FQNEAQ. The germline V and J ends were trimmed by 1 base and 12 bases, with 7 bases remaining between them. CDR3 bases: TGTGCCAGCAGCTTAGGAAGGGCGCAGTTCTTC. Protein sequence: CASSLGRAQFF. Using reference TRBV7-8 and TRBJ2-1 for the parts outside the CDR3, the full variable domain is GAGVSQSPRYKVAKRGQDVALRCDPISGHVSLFWYQQALGQGPEFLTYFQNEAQLDKSGLPSDRFFAERPEGSVSTLKIQRTQQEDSAVYLCASSLGRAQFFGPGTRLTVL.

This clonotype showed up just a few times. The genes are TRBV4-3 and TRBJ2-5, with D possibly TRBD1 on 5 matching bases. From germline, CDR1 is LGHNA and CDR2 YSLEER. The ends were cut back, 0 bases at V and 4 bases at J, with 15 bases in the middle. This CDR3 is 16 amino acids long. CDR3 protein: CASSQDWVGQTETQYF. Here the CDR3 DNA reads TGCGCCAGCAGCCAAGACTGGGTGGGGCAGACAGAGACCCAGTACTTC.

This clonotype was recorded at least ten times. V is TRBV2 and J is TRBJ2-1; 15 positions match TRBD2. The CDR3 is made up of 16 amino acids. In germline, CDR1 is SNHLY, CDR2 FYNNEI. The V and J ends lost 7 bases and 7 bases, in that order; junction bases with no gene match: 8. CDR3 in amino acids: CASKGLAGGHQNEQFF. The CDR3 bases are TGTGCCAGCAAAGGACTAGCGGGGGGGCACCAGAATGAGCAGTTCTTC. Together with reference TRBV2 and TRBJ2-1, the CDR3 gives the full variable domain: EPEVTQTPSHQVTQMGQEVILRCVPISNHLYFYWYRQILGQKVEFLVSFYNNEISEKSEIFDDQFSVERPDGSNFTLKIRSTKLEDSAMYFCASKGLAGGHQNEQFFGPGTRLTVL.

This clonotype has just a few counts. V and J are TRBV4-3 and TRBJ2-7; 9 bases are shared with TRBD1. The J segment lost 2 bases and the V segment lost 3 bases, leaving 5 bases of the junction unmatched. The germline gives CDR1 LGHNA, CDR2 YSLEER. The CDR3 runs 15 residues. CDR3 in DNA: TGCGCCAGCAGCCAGTACAGGGGGCAGACCTACGAGCAGTACTTC. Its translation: CASSQYRGQTYEQYF.